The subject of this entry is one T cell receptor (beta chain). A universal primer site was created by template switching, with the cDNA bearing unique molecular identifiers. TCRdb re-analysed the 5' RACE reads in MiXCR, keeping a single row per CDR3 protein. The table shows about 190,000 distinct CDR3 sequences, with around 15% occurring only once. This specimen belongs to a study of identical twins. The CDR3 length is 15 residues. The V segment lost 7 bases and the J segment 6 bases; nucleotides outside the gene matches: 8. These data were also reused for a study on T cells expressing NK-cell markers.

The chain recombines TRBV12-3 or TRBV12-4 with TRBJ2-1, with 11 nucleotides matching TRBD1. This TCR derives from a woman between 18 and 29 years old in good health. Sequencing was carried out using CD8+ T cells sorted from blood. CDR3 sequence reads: CASTYYGTGGNEQFF. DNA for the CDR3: TGTGCCAGCACCTATTATGGGACAGGGGGCAATGAGCAGTTCTTC.